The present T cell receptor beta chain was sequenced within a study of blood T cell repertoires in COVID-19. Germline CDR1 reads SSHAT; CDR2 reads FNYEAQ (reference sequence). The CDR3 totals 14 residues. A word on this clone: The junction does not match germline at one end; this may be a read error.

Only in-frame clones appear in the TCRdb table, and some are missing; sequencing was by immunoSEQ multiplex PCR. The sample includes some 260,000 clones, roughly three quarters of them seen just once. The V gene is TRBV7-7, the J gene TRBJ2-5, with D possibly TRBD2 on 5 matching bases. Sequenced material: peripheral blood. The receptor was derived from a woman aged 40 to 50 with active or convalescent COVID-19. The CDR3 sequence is CASSLVGVQETQYF. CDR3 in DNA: TGTGCTAGCAGCTTAGTCGGGGTTCAAGAGACCCAGTACTTC.